This entry concerns a single TCR beta chain. CDR3 length: 16 residues. Germline trimming cut 2 bases from V and 1 base from J; bases unmatched to any gene: 4. Germline V CDR1 and CDR2: SGDLS, YYNGEE. The repertoire was sequenced with immunoSEQ multiplex PCR; TCRdb's copy has only in-frame clones and lacks some. The data hold about 4,200 clones, with roughly two thirds observed a single time. These data come from a study of somatic mutations in cytotoxic T cells in rheumatoid arthritis. The clonotype was recovered from an adult with rheumatoid arthritis. Sequenced input: CD8+ T cells sorted from blood. The chain is built from TRBV9 and TRBJ2-1, with 9 bases identical to TRBD2. The CDR3 reads CASSVSGGRSYNEQFF. CDR3 DNA sequence: TGTGCCAGCAGCGTCAGCGGGGGGCGTTCCTACAATGAGCAGTTCTTC. Variable domain in full (rest from reference TRBV9 and TRBJ2-1): DSGVTQTPKHLITATGQRVTLRCSPRSGDLSVYWYQQSLDQGLQFLIQYYNGEERAKGNILERFSAQQFPDLHSELNLSSLELGDSALYFCASSVSGGRSYNEQFFGPGTRLTVL.